Listed below are T cell receptor beta chains from one sample, sequenced in a study of shared clonotypes between healthy human individuals. Some clones are missing from TCRdb's copy, which holds only in-frame ones; the method was immunoSEQ multiplex PCR. This table holds under 850,000 clones, 55% to 75% found once. The sequencing input was memory CD4+ T cells sorted from blood. All receptors come from a woman aged 30 to 39 in good health. Both conserved end residues are part of each CDR3. A D gene is named only where the DNA matches it firmly. A clone size is listed for some rows: how often the clone was seen (once, few, many), or a class if it is expanded.

clone size: .; J gene: TRBJ1-2; V gene: TRBV7-9; D gene: .; CDR3 DNA: TGTGCCAGCAGCTTAGTGGAGGGGACGGGCTTTTGGTACACCTTC; CDR3 protein: CASSLVEGTGFWYTF
clone size: .; J gene: TRBJ2-7; V gene: TRBV29-1; D gene: .; CDR3 DNA: TGCAGCGCGGTCCCCGGGCCAGGGGGGCCCTACGAGCAGTACTTC; CDR3 protein: CSAVPGPGGPYEQYF
clone size: .; J gene: TRBJ1-2; V gene: TRBV28; D gene: .; CDR3 DNA: TGTGCCAGCAGTTTAAGCTCCCAGGCACAATCTGGCTACACCTTC; CDR3 protein: CASSLSSQAQSGYTF
clone size: .; J gene: TRBJ2-1; V gene: TRBV6-4; D gene: TRBD2; CDR3 DNA: TGTGCCAGCAGTGGGGCTAGCGGGAGTTCTTTCAATGAGCAGTTCTTC; CDR3 protein: CASSGASGSSFNEQFF
clone size: .; J gene: TRBJ2-3; V gene: TRBV18; D gene: .; CDR3 DNA: TGTGCCAGCTCACTATCCTCCCAGTCTAGGGGAACGCAGTATTTT; CDR3 protein: CASSLSSQSRGTQYF
clone size: many; J gene: TRBJ2-3; V gene: TRBV4-1; D gene: TRBD2; CDR3 DNA: TGCGCCAGCAGCCAGAGACTAGCGGGAGGAGGAACAGATACGCAGTATTTT; CDR3 protein: CASSQRLAGGGTDTQYF
clone size: .; J gene: TRBJ1-2; V gene: TRBV5-1; D gene: .; CDR3 DNA: TGCGCCAGCAGCTTAGAAGCACAAGGGAGCTACACCTTC; CDR3 protein: CASSLEAQGSYTF
clone size: few; J gene: TRBJ1-2; V gene: TRBV5-4; D gene: .; CDR3 DNA: TGTGCCAGCAGCTTTACCCTGGCCGGGACGATCGTGAGTGGCTACACCTTC; CDR3 protein: CASSFTLAGTIVSGYTF
clone size: .; J gene: TRBJ1-3; V gene: TRBV2; D gene: .; CDR3 DNA: TGTGCCAGCAGGCCGACGATTGGACTCTCCTTGGCTGGAAACACCATATATTTT; CDR3 protein: CASRPTIGLSLAGNTIYF
clone size: .; J gene: TRBJ2-7; V gene: TRBV28; D gene: .; CDR3 DNA: TGTGCCAGCAGTACATCGGGACACCTCTACGAGCAGTACTTC; CDR3 protein: CASSTSGHLYEQYF
clone size: .; J gene: TRBJ1-1; V gene: TRBV28; D gene: TRBD1; CDR3 DNA: TGTGCCAGCAGTTTCCGCCGACAGGGAAACACTGAAGCTTTCTTT; CDR3 protein: CASSFRRQGNTEAFF
clone size: .; J gene: TRBJ2-5; V gene: TRBV15; D gene: .; CDR3 DNA: TGTGCCACCAGCGGGGGTCGGCGAGAGACCCAGTACTTC; CDR3 protein: CATSGGRRETQYF
clone size: .; J gene: TRBJ2-7; V gene: TRBV27; D gene: .; CDR3 DNA: TGTGCCACCGGGACGGCCTCCTACGAGCAGTACTTC; CDR3 protein: CATGTASYEQYF
clone size: .; J gene: TRBJ1-2; V gene: TRBV5-4; D gene: .; CDR3 DNA: TGTGCCAGCTCTCGGGGAGAACGTCTTGGCTACACCTTC; CDR3 protein: CASSRGERLGYTF
clone size: .; J gene: TRBJ1-4; V gene: TRBV28; D gene: TRBD1; CDR3 DNA: TGTGCCAGCAGTTTACGAGGACAGGGCGTTAATGAAAAACTGTTTTTT; CDR3 protein: CASSLRGQGVNEKLFF
clone size: .; J gene: TRBJ2-5; V gene: TRBV19; D gene: .; CDR3 DNA: TGTGCCAGTAGTATAGGGTCAGGGGTTGACACCCAGTACTTC; CDR3 protein: CASSIGSGVDTQYF
clone size: .; J gene: TRBJ2-7; V gene: TRBV18; D gene: .; CDR3 DNA: TGTGCCAGCTCACCAACCGGGATAAACTACGAGCAGTACTTC; CDR3 protein: CASSPTGINYEQYF
clone size: .; J gene: TRBJ2-7; V gene: TRBV7-6; D gene: .; CDR3 DNA: TGTGCCAGCAGCTTAGCAGCCGACTACGAGCAGTACTTC; CDR3 protein: CASSLAADYEQYF
clone size: .; J gene: TRBJ2-5; V gene: TRBV7-2; D gene: .; CDR3 DNA: TGTGCCAGCAGCCGAGAGGTAGAGACCCAGTACTTC; CDR3 protein: CASSREVETQYF
clone size: .; J gene: TRBJ2-3; V gene: TRBV11-2; D gene: TRBD1; CDR3 DNA: TGTGCCAGCAGCCGGGACAGGGGAGATACGCAGTATTTT; CDR3 protein: CASSRDRGDTQYF
clone size: few; J gene: TRBJ1-2; V gene: TRBV28; D gene: TRBD1; CDR3 DNA: TGTGCCAGCAGTTTTGCGACAGGGATTGGCTACACCTTC; CDR3 protein: CASSFATGIGYTF
clone size: .; J gene: TRBJ2-2; V gene: TRBV27; D gene: .; CDR3 DNA: TGTGCCAGCAGTTCCAAAGCTAGCCGGAACACCGGGGAGCTGTTTTTT; CDR3 protein: CASSSKASRNTGELFF
clone size: .; J gene: TRBJ2-5; V gene: TRBV5-1; D gene: .; CDR3 DNA: TGCGCCAGCAGCTTGGCCGGCGGAGGAGAGACCCAGTACTTC; CDR3 protein: CASSLAGGGETQYF
clone size: .; J gene: TRBJ1-5; V gene: TRBV6-1; D gene: TRBD1; CDR3 DNA: TGTGCCAGCGTACAGGGGTTCTCCGGCAATCAGCCCCAGCATTTT; CDR3 protein: CASVQGFSGNQPQHF
clone size: few; J gene: TRBJ2-7; V gene: TRBV4-1; D gene: .; CDR3 DNA: TGCGCCAGCAGCCAAGATTGGCTCGGGGGAGTGGCCTACGAGCAGTACTTC; CDR3 protein: CASSQDWLGGVAYEQYF
clone size: .; J gene: TRBJ2-1; V gene: TRBV2; D gene: .; CDR3 DNA: TGTGCCAGCAGTGACCACACGTTGGGCAGCTCCTACAATGAGCAGTTCTTC; CDR3 protein: CASSDHTLGSSYNEQFF
clone size: few; J gene: TRBJ2-7; V gene: TRBV7-2; D gene: .; CDR3 DNA: TGTGCCAGCAGCCACCAGCGGGACAACTACGAGCAGTACTTC; CDR3 protein: CASSHQRDNYEQYF
clone size: .; J gene: TRBJ1-5; V gene: TRBV2; D gene: .; CDR3 DNA: TGTGCCAGCAACGACAACGCCGGCAATCAGCCCCAGCATTTT; CDR3 protein: CASNDNAGNQPQHF